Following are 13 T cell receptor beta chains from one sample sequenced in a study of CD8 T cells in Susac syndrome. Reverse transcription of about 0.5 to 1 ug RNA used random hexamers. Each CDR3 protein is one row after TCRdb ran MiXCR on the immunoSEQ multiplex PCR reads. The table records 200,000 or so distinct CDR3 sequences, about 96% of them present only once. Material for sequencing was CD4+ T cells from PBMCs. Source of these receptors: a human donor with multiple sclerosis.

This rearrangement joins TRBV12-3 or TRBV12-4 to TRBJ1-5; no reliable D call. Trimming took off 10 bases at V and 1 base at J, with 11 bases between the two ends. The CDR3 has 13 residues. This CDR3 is CAIDTGSNQPQHF. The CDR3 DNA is TGTGCCATAGACACGGGGAGCAATCAGCCCCAGCATTTT.

In nucleotides, the CDR3 is TGCAGCGCATCACGAGCGGTCCTGGGGACCCAGTACTTC. Translation: CSASRAVLGTQYF. This chain joins TRBV29-1 and TRBJ2-5; tentative D call: TRBD2 (5 bases). This CDR3 spans 13 amino acids. CDR1 SQVTM and CDR2 ANQGSEA come from the germline V gene. V lost 7 bases and J 7 bases, leaving 19 bases between the germline ends.

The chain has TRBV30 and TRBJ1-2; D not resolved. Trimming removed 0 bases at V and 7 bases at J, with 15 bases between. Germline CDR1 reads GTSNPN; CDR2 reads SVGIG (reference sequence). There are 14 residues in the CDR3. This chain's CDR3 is CAWSVGTRKGGYTF. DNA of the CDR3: TGTGCCTGGAGTGTCGGCACCCGAAAGGGTGGCTACACCTTC. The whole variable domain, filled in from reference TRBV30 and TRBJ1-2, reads SQTIHQWPATLVQPVGSPLSLECTVEGTSNPNLYWYRQAAGRGLQLLFYSVGIGQISSEVPQNLSASRPQDRQFILSSKKLLLSDSGFYLCAWSVGTRKGGYTFGSGTRLTVV.

The CDR3 DNA reads as TGTGCCAGCAGCTCCTCACCGGACAGGGCGGTCACGTCCCAGCATTTT. It codes for CASSSSPDRAVTSQHF. This chain uses TRBV7-8 with TRBJ1-5; 8 nucleotides match TRBD1. This CDR3 has 16 amino acids. Germline V gene lookup returns CDR1 SGHVS and CDR2 FQNEAQ. The V segment lost 4 bases and the J segment 11 bases; nucleotides outside the gene matches: 16.

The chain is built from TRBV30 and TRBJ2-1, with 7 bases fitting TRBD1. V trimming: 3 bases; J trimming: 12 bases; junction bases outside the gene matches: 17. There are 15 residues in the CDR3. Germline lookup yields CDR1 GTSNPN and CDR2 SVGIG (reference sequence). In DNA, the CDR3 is TGTGCCTGGAGAACCCTCCACAGGGGAAACTGGGGGCAGTTCTTC. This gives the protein CAWRTLHRGNWGQFF.

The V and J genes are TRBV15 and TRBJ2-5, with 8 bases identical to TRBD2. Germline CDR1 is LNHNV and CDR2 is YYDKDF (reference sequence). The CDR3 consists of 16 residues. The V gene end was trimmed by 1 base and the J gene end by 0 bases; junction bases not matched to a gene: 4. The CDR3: CATSRAPSGYQETQYF. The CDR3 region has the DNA TGTGCCACCAGCAGAGCGCCTAGCGGGTACCAAGAGACCCAGTACTTC.

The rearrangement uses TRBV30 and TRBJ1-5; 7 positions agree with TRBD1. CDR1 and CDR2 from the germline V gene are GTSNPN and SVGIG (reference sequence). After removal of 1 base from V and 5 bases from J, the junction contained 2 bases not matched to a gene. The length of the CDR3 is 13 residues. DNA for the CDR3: TGTGCCTGGAGTGCGGGACAGTATCAGCCCCAGCATTTT. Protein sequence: CAWSAGQYQPQHF.

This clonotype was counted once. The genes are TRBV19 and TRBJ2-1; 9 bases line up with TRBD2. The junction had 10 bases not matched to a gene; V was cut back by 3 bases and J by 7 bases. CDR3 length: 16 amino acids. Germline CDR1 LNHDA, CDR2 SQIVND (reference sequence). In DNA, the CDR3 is TGTGCCAGTAGTATGGGTGCGGGAGGGCCATGGAATGAGCAGTTCTTC. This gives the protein CASSMGAGGPWNEQFF.

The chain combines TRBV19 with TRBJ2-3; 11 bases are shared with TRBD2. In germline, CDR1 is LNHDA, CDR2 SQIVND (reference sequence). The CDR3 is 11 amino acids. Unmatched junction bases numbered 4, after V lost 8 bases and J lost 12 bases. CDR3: CASSGTSGQYF. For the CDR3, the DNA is TGTGCCAGTTCCGGGACTAGCGGACAGTATTTT.

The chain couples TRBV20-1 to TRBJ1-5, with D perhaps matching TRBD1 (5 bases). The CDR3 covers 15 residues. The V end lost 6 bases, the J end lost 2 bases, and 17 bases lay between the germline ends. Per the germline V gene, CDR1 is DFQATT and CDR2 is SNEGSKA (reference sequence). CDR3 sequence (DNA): TGCAGTGCAAACAGAGGGGCAACAGGCAATCAGCCCCAGCATTTT. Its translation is CSANRGATGNQPQHF.

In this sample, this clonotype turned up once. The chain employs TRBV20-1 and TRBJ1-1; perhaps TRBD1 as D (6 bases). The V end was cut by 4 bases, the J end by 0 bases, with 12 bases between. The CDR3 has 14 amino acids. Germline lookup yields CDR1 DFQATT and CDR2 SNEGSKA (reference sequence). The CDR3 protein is CSAIRGQLNTEAFF. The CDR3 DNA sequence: TGCAGTGCTATTCGAGGACAGCTGAACACTGAAGCTTTCTTT.

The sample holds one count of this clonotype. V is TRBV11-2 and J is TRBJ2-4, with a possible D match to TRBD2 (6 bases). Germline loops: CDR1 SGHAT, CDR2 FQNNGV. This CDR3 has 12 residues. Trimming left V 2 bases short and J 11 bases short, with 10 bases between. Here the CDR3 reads CASSLHGGFQYF. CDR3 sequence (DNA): TGTGCCAGCAGCTTACACGGGGGATTTCAGTACTTC.

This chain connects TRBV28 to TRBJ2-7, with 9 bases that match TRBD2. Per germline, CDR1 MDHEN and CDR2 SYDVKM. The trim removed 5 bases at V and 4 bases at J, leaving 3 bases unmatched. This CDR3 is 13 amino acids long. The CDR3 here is CASSPAGGYEQYF. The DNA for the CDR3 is TGTGCCAGCAGTCCCGCGGGGGGGTACGAGCAGTACTTC.